Presented here are 5 T cell receptor beta chains from one specimen sequenced in a study of cytomegalovirus exposure and HLA in healthy donors. Primers for the PCR totalled 60 Vbeta and 13 Jbeta. The data were produced by immunoSEQ multiplex PCR, yet TCRdb's version contains in-frame clones alone and is incomplete. The table includes 150,000 to 200,000 clones, 65% to 85% detected once. The sequencing input was PBMCs. The receptor set was obtained from a girl aged 5-17 years in good health and CMV-seropositive.

The CDR3 region is CASSERGKGAEVAYEQYF. The DNA of the CDR3 is TGTGCCAGCAGTGAAAGAGGGAAGGGTGCGGAGGTGGCCTACGAGCAGTACTTC. The V and J genes are TRBV6-1 and TRBJ2-7, with TRBD2 as a possible D gene (5 bases). V lost 2 bases and J lost 2, with 22 bases in between. CDR1 and CDR2 (germline): MNHNS, SASEGT. CDR3 length equals 18 residues.

The V gene is TRBV6-5, the J gene TRBJ1-1; tentatively, D is TRBD1 (5 bases). The CDR3 spans 16 residues. Trimming pared 0 bases from V and 0 bases from J, leaving 11 bases between. The germline V gene has CDR1 MNHEY and CDR2 SVGAGI. The chain's CDR3 is CASSYSVTAMNTEAFF. In DNA form, the CDR3 reads TGTGCCAGCAGTTACTCCGTGACAGCTATGAACACTGAAGCTTTCTTT.

This chain connects TRBV14 to TRBJ1-1, with 7 nucleotides matching TRBD1. The CDR3 length is 16 residues. Germline V lookup: CDR1 SGHDN, CDR2 FVKESK. Trimming cost V 4 bases and J 0 bases; bases outside gene matches: 8. The CDR3 sequence: CASSPWGTVMNTEAFF. CDR3 sequence (DNA): TGTGCCAGCAGCCCTTGGGGGACAGTAATGAACACTGAAGCTTTCTTT.

This clone was seen more than once but under ten times. The chain carries TRBV6-5 and TRBJ1-1, with 8 bases identical to TRBD1. The V gene end was trimmed by 5 bases and the J gene end by 5 bases; junction bases not matched to a gene: 7. The CDR3 has 14 amino acids. Germline V gene data show CDR1 as MNHEY and CDR2 as SVGAGI. The CDR3 reads CASSRRTGWTEAFF. CDR3 in DNA: TGTGCCAGCAGTCGCAGGACAGGGTGGACTGAAGCTTTCTTT.

The chain employs TRBV27 and TRBJ2-3; 7 positions match TRBD2. V shed 5 bases, J shed 2 bases, and the junction held 4 bases outside the gene matches. The CDR3 consists of 14 residues. CDR1 and CDR2 (germline): MNHEY, SMNVEV (reference sequence). The CDR3 sequence is CASSRGEPTDTQYF. The CDR3 DNA is TGTGCCAGCAGTCGGGGGGAACCCACAGATACGCAGTATTTT.